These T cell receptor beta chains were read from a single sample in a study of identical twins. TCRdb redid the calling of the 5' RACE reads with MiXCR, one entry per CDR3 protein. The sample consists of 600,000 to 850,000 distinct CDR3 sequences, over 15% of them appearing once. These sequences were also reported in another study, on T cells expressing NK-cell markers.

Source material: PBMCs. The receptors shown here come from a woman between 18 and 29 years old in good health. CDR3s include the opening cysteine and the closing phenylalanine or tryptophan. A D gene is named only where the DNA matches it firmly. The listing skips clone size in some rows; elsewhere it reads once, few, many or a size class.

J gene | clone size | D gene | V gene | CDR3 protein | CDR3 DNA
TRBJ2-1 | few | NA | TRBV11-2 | CASSLAWRPNNEQFF | TGTGCCAGCAGCTTAGCCTGGCGGCCCAACAATGAGCAGTTCTTC
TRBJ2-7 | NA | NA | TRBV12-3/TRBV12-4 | CASSFLTSYEQYF | TGTGCCAGCAGTTTCCTGACTAGCTACGAGCAGTACTTC
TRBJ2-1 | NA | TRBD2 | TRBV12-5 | CASGRRAGASYNEQFF | TGTGCTAGTGGGCGCCGTGCGGGAGCCTCCTACAATGAGCAGTTCTTC
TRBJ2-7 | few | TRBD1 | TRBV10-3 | CAISRGDRGEQYF | TGTGCCATCAGTCGGGGGGACAGGGGGGAGCAGTACTTC
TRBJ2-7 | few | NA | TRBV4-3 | CASSQEVGSISYEQYF | TGCGCCAGCAGCCAAGAAGTAGGCAGCATATCGTACGAGCAGTACTTC
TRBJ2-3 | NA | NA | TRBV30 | CACGRGTDTQYF | TGTGCCTGTGGTAGGGGCACAGATACGCAGTATTTT
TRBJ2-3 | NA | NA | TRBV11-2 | CASSPRGERDTQYF | TGTGCCAGCAGCCCGAGGGGGGAACGAGATACGCAGTATTTT
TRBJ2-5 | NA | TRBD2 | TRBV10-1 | CASSEAGTSYQETQYF | TGCGCCAGCAGTGAAGCCGGGACTAGCTACCAAGAGACCCAGTACTTC
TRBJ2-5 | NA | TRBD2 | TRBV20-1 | CSARRAGGQETQYF | TGCAGTGCTAGACGGGCGGGGGGGCAAGAGACCCAGTACTTC
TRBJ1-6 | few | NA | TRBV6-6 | CALGPVNSPLHF | TGTGCCCTCGGACCAGTTAATTCACCCCTCCACTTT
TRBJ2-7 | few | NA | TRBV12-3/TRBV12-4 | CASRPRLQLYEQYF | TGTGCCAGCAGACCCCGGCTACAGCTCTACGAGCAGTACTTC
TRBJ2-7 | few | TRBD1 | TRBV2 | CASRELDRSSYEQYF | TGTGCCAGCAGAGAACTGGACAGGAGCTCCTACGAGCAGTACTTC
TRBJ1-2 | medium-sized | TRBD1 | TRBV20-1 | CSADPRDSFNGYTF | TGCAGTGCTGACCCCCGGGACAGCTTTAATGGCTACACCTTC
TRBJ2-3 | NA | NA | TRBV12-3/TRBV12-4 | CASSPPPPQQQYF | TGTGCCAGCAGTCCCCCCCCACCCCAACAGCAGTATTTT
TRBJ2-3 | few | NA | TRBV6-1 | CASSIASDGRTDTQYF | TGTGCCAGCAGCATCGCCTCGGACGGACGCACAGATACGCAGTATTTT
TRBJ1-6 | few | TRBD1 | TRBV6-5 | CASSYSGDSRGSPLHF | TGTGCCAGCAGTTACTCGGGGGACAGCAGGGGATCACCCCTCCACTTT
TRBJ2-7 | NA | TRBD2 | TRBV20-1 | CSARTSGPSYEQYF | TGCAGTGCTAGGACTAGCGGGCCTTCCTACGAGCAGTACTTC
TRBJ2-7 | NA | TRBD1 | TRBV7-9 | CASSLPRDRVDYEQYF | TGTGCCAGCAGCCTACCCCGGGACAGGGTAGACTACGAGCAGTACTTC
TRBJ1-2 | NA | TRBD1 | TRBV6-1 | CASRETGGNYGYTF | TGTGCCAGCAGAGAGACAGGGGGCAACTATGGCTACACCTTC
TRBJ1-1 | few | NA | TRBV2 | CASTGAEWAEAFF | TGTGCCAGCACCGGGGCGGAATGGGCTGAAGCTTTCTTT
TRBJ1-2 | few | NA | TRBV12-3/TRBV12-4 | CASSLIRGRYTF | TGTGCCAGCAGTTTGATTCGGGGACGCTACACCTTC
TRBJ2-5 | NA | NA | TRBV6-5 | CASRRSGETQYF | TGTGCCAGCCGTCGGAGCGGCGAGACCCAGTACTTC
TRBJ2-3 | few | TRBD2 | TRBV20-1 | CSAQGLAGGVADTQYF | TGCAGTGCACAAGGACTAGCGGGAGGGGTAGCAGATACGCAGTATTTT
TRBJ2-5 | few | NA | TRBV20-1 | CSARTRGQETQYF | TGCAGTGCTAGGACACGGGGGCAAGAGACCCAGTACTTC
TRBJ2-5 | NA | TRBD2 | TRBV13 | CASSSRSGGDQETQYF | TGTGCCAGCAGCTCAAGAAGCGGGGGGGACCAAGAGACCCAGTACTTC
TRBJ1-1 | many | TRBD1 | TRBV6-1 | CASSPMDRLGTEAFF | TGTGCCAGCAGCCCAATGGACAGGCTCGGCACTGAAGCTTTCTTT
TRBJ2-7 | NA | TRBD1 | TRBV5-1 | CASSFSDRGTYEQYF | TGCGCCAGCAGCTTCTCGGACAGGGGAACCTACGAGCAGTACTTC
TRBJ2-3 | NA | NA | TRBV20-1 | CSGLDLETQYF | TGCAGTGGCTTAGACCTGGAAACGCAGTATTTT
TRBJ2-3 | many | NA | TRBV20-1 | CSARVVAGPTDTQYF | TGCAGTGCTAGAGTAGTGGCCGGACCCACAGATACGCAGTATTTT
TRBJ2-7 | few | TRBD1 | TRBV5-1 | CASSSGQDSYEQYF | TGCGCCAGCAGCTCGGGACAGGATTCCTACGAGCAGTACTTC
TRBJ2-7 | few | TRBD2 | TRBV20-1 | CSATTSSSYEQYF | TGCAGTGCCACGACTAGCAGCTCCTACGAGCAGTACTTC
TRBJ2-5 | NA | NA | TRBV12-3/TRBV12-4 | CASSFGPSYYQETQYF | TGTGCCAGCAGTTTTGGGCCTAGTTATTACCAAGAGACCCAGTACTTC
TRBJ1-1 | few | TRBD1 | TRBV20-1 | CSAPDRVEAFF | TGCAGTGCGCCAGACAGGGTTGAAGCTTTCTTT
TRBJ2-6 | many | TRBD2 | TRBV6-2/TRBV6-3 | CASITAGAGANVLTF | TGTGCCAGCATTACAGCGGGAGCTGGGGCCAACGTCCTGACTTTC
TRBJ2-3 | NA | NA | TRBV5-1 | CASSYLVSDTQYF | TGCGCCAGCAGTTACCTAGTTTCAGATACGCAGTATTTT
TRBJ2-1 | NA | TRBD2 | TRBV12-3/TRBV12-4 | CASSLTAGGPYNEQFF | TGTGCCAGCAGTTTAACGGCGGGGGGGCCGTACAATGAGCAGTTCTTC
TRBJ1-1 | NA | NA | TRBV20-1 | CSARGSGPNTEAFF | TGCAGTGCTAGAGGCAGCGGACCGAACACTGAAGCTTTCTTT
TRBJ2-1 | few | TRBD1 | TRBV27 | CASSSQGARGEQFF | TGTGCCAGCAGTTCGCAGGGGGCCCGAGGCGAGCAGTTCTTC
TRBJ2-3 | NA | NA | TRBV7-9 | CASSPGGLSTDTQYF | TGTGCCAGCAGTCCCGGGGGCCTGAGCACAGATACGCAGTATTTT
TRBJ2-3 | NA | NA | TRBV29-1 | CSVDTQYF | TGCAGCGTTGATACGCAGTATTTT
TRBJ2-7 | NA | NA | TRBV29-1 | CSVRTEGSRYEQYF | TGCAGCGTTCGCACCGAGGGCAGTCGATACGAGCAGTACTTC
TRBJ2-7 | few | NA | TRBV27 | CASTARVGPYEQYF | TGTGCCAGCACCGCAAGGGTAGGCCCCTACGAGCAGTACTTC
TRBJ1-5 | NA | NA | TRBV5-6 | CASSFGLSGGHQPQHF | TGTGCCAGCAGCTTTGGACTTTCAGGTGGGCATCAGCCCCAGCATTTT
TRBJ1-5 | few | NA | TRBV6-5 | CASSYSIRDQPQHF | TGTGCCAGCAGTTACTCGATACGCGATCAGCCCCAGCATTTT
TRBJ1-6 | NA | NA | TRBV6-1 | CASTLGGRGGSPLHF | TGTGCCAGCACTCTAGGGGGTAGGGGTGGGTCACCCCTCCACTTT
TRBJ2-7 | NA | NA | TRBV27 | CATRGSLEQYF | TGTGCCACTCGGGGATCACTCGAGCAGTACTTC
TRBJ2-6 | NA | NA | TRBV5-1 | CASSLTGTGANVLTF | TGCGCCAGCAGCTTAACAGGGACCGGGGCCAACGTCCTGACTTTC
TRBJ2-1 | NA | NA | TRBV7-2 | CASSLGGTVTYNEQFF | TGTGCCAGCAGCTTAGGCGGGACAGTAACCTACAATGAGCAGTTCTTC
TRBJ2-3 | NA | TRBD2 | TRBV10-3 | CAISEEQRGGPDTQYF | TGTGCCATCAGTGAGGAGCAGCGGGGGGGCCCAGATACGCAGTATTTT
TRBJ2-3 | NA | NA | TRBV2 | CASKVVNTDTQYF | TGTGCCAGCAAAGTGGTAAACACAGATACGCAGTATTTT
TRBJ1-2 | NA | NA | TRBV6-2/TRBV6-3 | CASSDGWEGYTF | TGTGCCAGCAGTGACGGTTGGGAGGGCTACACCTTC
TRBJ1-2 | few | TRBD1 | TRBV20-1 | CSAKTGTAYGYTF | TGCAGTGCTAAAACCGGGACAGCCTATGGCTACACCTTC
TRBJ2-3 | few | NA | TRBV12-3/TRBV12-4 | CAISVGKGGTDTQYF | TGTGCCATCTCCGTGGGGAAGGGTGGCACAGATACGCAGTATTTT